The 24 T cell receptor beta chains presented below share a single source sample, sequenced in a study of T cell repertoires in cytomegalovirus infection. A single record per CDR3 protein comes from TCRdb applying MiXCR to the reads. The table includes around 260,000 distinct CDR3 sequences, about 25% detected once. The sequenced sample was PBMCs. The source of these receptors is a human donor in good health (CMV status not recorded). Some clones in this sample may be carry-over from other donors' samples.

The sample holds many counts of this clonotype. DNA of the CDR3: TGTGCCAGCAGCTCGTTGGCCGCCGGGGAGACCCAGTACTTC. Translating gives CASSSLAAGETQYF. This chain links TRBV5-4 with TRBJ2-5; D is unresolved. The CDR3 is 14 residues long. Germline CDR1 SGHNT, CDR2 YYREEE (reference sequence). V gave up 3 bases and J gave up 5 bases, with 14 bases separating them.

This clonotype appeared many times. This chain joins TRBV7-6 and TRBJ2-1; 7 bases align to TRBD2. The CDR3 runs 13 residues. Per germline, CDR1 SGHVS and CDR2 FNYEAQ. V shed 5 bases, J shed 9 bases, and the junction held 7 bases outside the gene matches. CDR3 protein: CASSPVAGVEQFF. The DNA of the CDR3 is TGTGCCAGCAGCCCAGTGGCGGGAGTTGAGCAGTTCTTC.

This clonotype was seen a few times. CDR3 sequence: CAINQGTGSYEQYF. The CDR3 nucleotides are TGTGCCATCAACCAGGGGACAGGTTCCTACGAGCAGTACTTC. The chain links TRBV10-3 to TRBJ2-7; 8 positions agree with TRBD1. The CDR3 totals 14 residues. Germline CDR1 and CDR2: ENHRY and SYGVKD. After removal of 7 bases from V and 1 base from J, the junction contained 6 bases not matched to a gene.

This clonotype has at least ten counts. The V call is TRBV11-2, the J call TRBJ2-7; no firm D call. Germline V gene data show CDR1 as SGHAT and CDR2 as FQNNGV. The CDR3 extends over 14 amino acids. Trimming pared 1 base from V and 2 bases from J, leaving 9 bases between. CDR3 nucleotides: TGTGCCAGCAGCTTAGTCGGGTTAACCTACGAGCAGTACTTC. It codes for CASSLVGLTYEQYF.

This clonotype showed up many times. The J gene is TRBJ2-1, the V gene TRBV7-2; 8 bases match TRBD2. The CDR3 is made up of 15 amino acids. The germline V gene encodes CDR1 SGHTA and CDR2 FQGNSA. J was trimmed by 8 bases and V by 5 bases; bases with no gene match: 11. CDR3 nucleotides: TGTGCCAGCAGCCAATACTCCGGGGGGGGCTATGAGCAGTTCTTC. Amino acids: CASSQYSGGGYEQFF.

V usage is TRBV6-6 and J usage is TRBJ2-1, with D possibly TRBD2 on 5 matching bases. Trimming shortened V by 4 bases and J by 0 bases, and 10 bases separated the two germline ends. The germline V gene has CDR1 MNHNY and CDR2 SVGAGI (reference sequence). The CDR3 spans 15 residues. The CDR3 protein is CASSFGLVSYNEQFF. In nucleotides, the CDR3 is TGTGCCAGCAGTTTCGGACTGGTCTCCTACAATGAGCAGTTCTTC.

This clonotype has at least ten counts. V gene TRBV28 combines with J gene TRBJ2-5; D gene unclear. CDR1 and CDR2 (germline): MDHEN, SYDVKM. V lost 2 bases to trimming and J lost 5 bases, with 12 bases between them. The CDR3 runs 14 residues. The CDR3 nucleotides read TGTGCCAGCAGTTTAGCACAGTACGGGGAGACCCAGTACTTC. It translates to CASSLAQYGETQYF.

The rearrangement links TRBV18 to TRBJ2-3; TRBD2 matches at 9 bases. CDR3 length: 18 amino acids. V shed 3 bases, J shed 2 bases, and the junction held 12 bases outside the gene matches. Germline V gene lookup returns CDR1 KGHSH and CDR2 LQKENI. The CDR3 sequence is CASSPLAGGPTDTDTQYF. CDR3 sequence (DNA): TGTGCCAGCTCACCCTTGGCGGGAGGGCCGACAGACACAGATACGCAGTATTTT. The whole variable domain, filled in from reference TRBV18 and TRBJ2-3, reads NAGVMQNPRHLVRRRGQEARLRCSPMKGHSHVYWYRQLPEEGLKFMVYLQKENIIDESGMPKERFSAEFPKEGPSILRIQQVVRGDSAAYFCASSPLAGGPTDTDTQYFGPGTRLTVL.

This clonotype was seen repeatedly, ten times or more. V gene TRBV7-2 combines with J gene TRBJ2-6; 7 bases fit TRBD2. Germline CDR1 is SGHTA and CDR2 is FQGNSA. With 5 bases clipped from V and 4 bases from J, the junction kept 8 bases outside the gene matches. The CDR3 totals 16 residues. The CDR3 coding sequence is TGTGCCAGCAGCCCCTGGGGAGGGGCAGGGGCCAACGTCCTGACTTTC. It yields the protein CASSPWGGAGANVLTF. The complete variable domain, with remaining parts taken from reference TRBV7-2 and TRBJ2-6, reads GAGVSQSPSNKVTEKGKDVELRCDPISGHTALYWYRQSLGQGLEFLIYFQGNSAPDKSGLPSDRFSAERTGGSVSTLTIQRTQQEDSAVYLCASSPWGGAGANVLTFGAGSRLTVL.

The chain links TRBV28 to TRBJ1-1; D unclear. This CDR3 is 14 amino acids long. Germline-derived CDR1 and CDR2 are MDHEN and SYDVKM. Trimming left V 3 bases short and J 7 bases short, with 15 bases between. The CDR3 loop reads CASSFRALPHEAFF. CDR3 sequence (DNA): TGTGCCAGCAGTTTCAGAGCGCTGCCCCATGAAGCTTTCTTT.

The chain employs TRBV5-1 and TRBJ2-2; D not certain. Germline values: CDR1 SGHRS, CDR2 YFSETQ. Deletions cut 3 bases from V and 4 bases from J, with 16 bases between. The CDR3 is 16 amino acids. The chain's CDR3 is CASSSSVGHTTGELFF. CDR3 DNA sequence: TGCGCCAGCAGCTCATCAGTGGGTCATACCACCGGGGAGCTGTTTTTT.

The table lists this clonotype with many counts. This chain uses TRBV28 with TRBJ2-5; no reliable D call. Trimming removed 1 base from V and 2 bases from J, with 8 bases in between. The germline V gene encodes CDR1 MDHEN and CDR2 SYDVKM. The CDR3 consists of 14 residues. CDR3 amino acids: CASSLLDGQETQYF. The DNA of the CDR3 is TGTGCCAGCAGTTTATTGGACGGACAAGAGACCCAGTACTTC. The complete variable domain, with remaining parts taken from reference TRBV28 and TRBJ2-5, reads DVKVTQSSRYLVKRTGEKVFLECVQDMDHENMFWYRQDPGLGLRLIYFSYDVKMKEKGDIPEGYSVSREKKERFSLILESASTNQTSMYLCASSLLDGQETQYFGPGTRLLVL.

The V and J genes are TRBV12-3 or TRBV12-4 and TRBJ2-2; 7 positions match TRBD2. V lost 6 bases, J lost 3 bases, and 10 bases stayed unmatched. The CDR3 length is 16 residues. CDR3 protein: CASRLSRDYDTGELFF. The CDR3 DNA reads as TGTGCCAGCAGACTGTCCCGGGACTATGACACCGGGGAGCTGTTTTTT.

The chain combines TRBV20-1 with TRBJ2-1, with 8 nucleotides matching TRBD2. CDR3 length: 14 amino acids. The germline gives CDR1 DFQATT, CDR2 SNEGSKA (reference sequence). The junction had 11 bases not matched to a gene; V was cut back by 6 bases and J by 7 bases. The CDR3 loop reads CSATAGSGTNEQFF. DNA for the CDR3: TGCAGTGCCACAGCCGGTAGCGGGACTAATGAGCAGTTCTTC.

This clonotype has at least ten counts. The CDR3 region has the DNA TGTGCCAGCAAAATTTTGGGTTTGAATAGCAATCAGCCCCAGCATTTT. Its protein is CASKILGLNSNQPQHF. The chain links TRBV28 to TRBJ1-5; D call uncertain. CDR3 length: 16 residues. The V gene lost 7 bases and the J gene lost 0 bases, with 16 bases spanning the gap. Germline values: CDR1 MDHEN, CDR2 SYDVKM.

V is TRBV7-3 and J is TRBJ2-3; maybe TRBD2 (7 bases). Germline V lookup: CDR1 SGHTA, CDR2 FQGTGA. The V and J ends lost 1 base and 4 bases respectively, with 18 bases between them. The CDR3 extends over 17 amino acids. CDR3: CASSLNHGGGPSDTQYF. The CDR3 region has the DNA TGTGCCAGCAGCTTAAATCATGGGGGGGGGCCATCAGATACGCAGTATTTT.

This clonotype was picked up many times. The chain uses TRBV5-1 and TRBJ2-3; no clear D. Germline-derived CDR1 and CDR2 are SGHRS and YFSETQ. This CDR3 is 13 amino acids long. The V and J ends lost 0 bases and 0 bases respectively, with 2 bases between them. The chain's CDR3 is CASSLESTDTQYF. The CDR3 DNA sequence: TGCGCCAGCAGCTTGGAAAGCACAGATACGCAGTATTTT.

This clonotype was observed many times. The DNA for the CDR3 is TGTGCCAGCAGTTCCTGGCGGGGTTGGGGCAATCAGCCCCAGCATTTT. Its protein is CASSSWRGWGNQPQHF. V usage is TRBV12-3 or TRBV12-4 and J usage is TRBJ1-5; D is uncertain. The CDR3 has 16 residues. Between the trimmed V and J ends, which lost 4 bases and 2 bases, there was a span of 15 bases.

This chain connects TRBV29-1 to TRBJ1-2, with D maybe TRBD1 (5 bases). The CDR3 totals 11 residues. CDR1 and CDR2 from the germline V gene are SQVTM and ANQGSEA. V dropped 7 bases and J dropped 3 bases, with 9 bases sitting between them. CDR3 region: CSGGRDYGYTF. CDR3 coding DNA: TGCAGCGGGGGACGGGACTATGGCTACACCTTC. Filled out from reference TRBV29-1 and TRBJ1-2, the complete variable domain reads SAVISQKPSRDICQRGTSLTIQCQVDSQVTMMFWYRQQPGQSLTLIATANQGSEATYESGFVIDKFPISRPNLTFSTLTVSNMSPEDSSIYLCSGGRDYGYTFGSGTRLTVV.

This clonotype was detected only a few times. The rearrangement uses TRBV11-2 and TRBJ2-3, with D hard to call. The V gene's germline CDR1 is SGHAT and CDR2 FQNNGV. V was shortened by 6 bases and J by 2 bases, with 12 bases between the two germline ends. The CDR3 has 14 amino acids. The chain's CDR3 is CASSPDLYTDTQYF. CDR3 nucleotides: TGTGCCAGCAGTCCAGACTTGTACACAGATACGCAGTATTTT. Together with reference TRBV11-2 and TRBJ2-3, the CDR3 gives the full variable domain: EAGVAQSPRYKIIEKRQSVAFWCNPISGHATLYWYQQILGQGPKLLIQFQNNGVVDDSQLPKDRFSAERLKGVDSTLKIQPAKLEDSAVYLCASSPDLYTDTQYFGPGTRLTVL.

This clonotype was detected only a few times. This rearrangement joins TRBV28 to TRBJ1-2, with a possible D match to TRBD1 (6 bases). The CDR3 consists of 16 residues. CDR1 and CDR2 (germline): MDHEN, SYDVKM. V was cut by 3 bases and J by 7 bases, with 21 bases left in between. The DNA of the CDR3 is TGTGCCAGCAGTTTGAACCTTGGGACAAGGAGGGGTGGCTACACCTTC. Residues: CASSLNLGTRRGGYTF.

This clonotype has ten or more counts. The rearrangement joins TRBV11-3 to TRBJ2-1, with 7 bases that match TRBD2. Germline V CDR1 and CDR2: SGHNT, YENEEA. The trim removed 5 bases at V and 6 bases at J, leaving 7 bases unmatched. CDR3 length equals 14 residues. CDR3 residues: CASSQDSGFNEQFF. The DNA for the CDR3 is TGTGCCAGCAGCCAGGATAGCGGGTTCAATGAGCAGTTCTTC.

This clonotype was found many times. This chain uses TRBV7-2 with TRBJ1-5; a possible D gene is TRBD1 (6 bases). Germline loops: CDR1 SGHTA, CDR2 FQGNSA. V was shortened by 1 base and J by 2 bases, with 9 bases between the two germline ends. This CDR3 comprises 15 residues. CDR3 in DNA: TGTGCCAGCAGCTTAGGAGGGGGGGGCAATCAGCCCCAGCATTTT. Its translation is CASSLGGGGNQPQHF.

In its sample, this clonotype was seen a few times. The chain combines TRBV15 with TRBJ2-2, with D tentatively TRBD1 (5 bases). V gave up 1 base and J gave up 3 bases, with 12 bases separating them. The CDR3 spans 16 residues. Germline V CDR1 and CDR2: LNHNV, YYDKDF (reference sequence). The CDR3 DNA reads TGTGCCACCAGCAGAGGTTCAGGGATATACACCGGGGAGCTGTTTTTT. It yields the protein CATSRGSGIYTGELFF.